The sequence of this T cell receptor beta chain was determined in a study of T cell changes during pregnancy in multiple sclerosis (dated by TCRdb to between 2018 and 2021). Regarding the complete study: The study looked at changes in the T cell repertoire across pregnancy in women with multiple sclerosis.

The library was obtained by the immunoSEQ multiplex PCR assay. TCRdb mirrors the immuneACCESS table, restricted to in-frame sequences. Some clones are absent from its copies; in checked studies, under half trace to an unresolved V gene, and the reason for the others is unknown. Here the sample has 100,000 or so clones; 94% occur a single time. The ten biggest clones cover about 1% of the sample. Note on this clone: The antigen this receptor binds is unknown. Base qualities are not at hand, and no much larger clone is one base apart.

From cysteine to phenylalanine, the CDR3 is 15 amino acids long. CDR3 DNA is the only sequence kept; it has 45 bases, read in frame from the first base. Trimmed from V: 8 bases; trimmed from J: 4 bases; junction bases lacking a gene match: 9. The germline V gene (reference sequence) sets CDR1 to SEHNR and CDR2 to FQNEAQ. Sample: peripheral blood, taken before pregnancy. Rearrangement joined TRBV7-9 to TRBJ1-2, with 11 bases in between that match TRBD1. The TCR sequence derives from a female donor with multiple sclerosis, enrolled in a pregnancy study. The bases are TGTGCCAGCCTGCCTGGGACAGGGGGACTCTATGGCTACACCTTC. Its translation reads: CASLPGTGGLYGYTF.